Listed here are 13 T cell receptor beta chains from one sample, sequenced in a study of tumor and adjacent non-tumor tissue in lung cancer. TCRbeta libraries were built with three rounds of nested PCR, modified from ARM-PCR. TCRdb analysed the multiplex PCR reads with MiXCR anew, one entry per CDR3 protein. The sample records approximately 90,000 distinct CDR3 sequences, about 66% being singletons. This sample's RNA came from whole unsorted tissue. Material: lung tumor tissue. The receptor source for this set is a man between 65 and 85 years old with non-small cell lung cancer.

The table lists this clonotype with a few counts. The V gene is TRBV2, the J gene TRBJ2-3, with 12 bases aligning to TRBD2. The CDR3 runs to 16 residues. The V and J ends lost 5 bases and 1 base, in that order; junction bases with no gene match: 4. Germline V gives CDR1 SNHLY, CDR2 FYNNEI. DNA for the CDR3: TGTGCCAGCAGTCTGAGGACTAGCGGGGGCACAGATACGCAGTATTTT. This encodes CASSLRTSGGTDTQYF.

This clonotype was counted many times. V gene TRBV4-1 combines with J gene TRBJ2-7; either TRBD1 or TRBD2 may supply D (6 bases each). The CDR3 consists of 14 residues. The ends were cut back, 1 base at V and 7 bases at J, with 14 bases in the middle. Germline values: CDR1 MGHRA, CDR2 YSYEKL. In DNA form, the CDR3 reads TGCGCCAGCAGCCAAGGGCGGGACACGTGGGAGCAGTACTTC. This gives the protein CASSQGRDTWEQYF.

The J gene is TRBJ2-1, the V gene TRBV5-6, with D perhaps TRBD1 (6 bases). The CDR3 sequence is 15 residues long. In germline, CDR1 is SGHDT, CDR2 YYEEEE. Trimming shortened V by 0 bases and J by 7 bases, and 14 bases separated the two germline ends. CDR3 loop: CASSLVRARGNEQFF. CDR3 nucleotides: TGTGCCAGCAGCTTGGTACGGGCAAGGGGGAATGAGCAGTTCTTC.

CDR3 amino acids: CSFGQGVEAQYF. For the CDR3, the DNA is TGCAGCTTTGGACAGGGGGTTGAGGCCCAGTACTTC. V is TRBV29-1 and J is TRBJ2-5; 10 bases line up with TRBD1. V dropped 8 bases and J dropped 9; count of bases not matched to a gene: 9. There are 12 residues in the CDR3. Germline V lookup: CDR1 SQVTM, CDR2 ANQGSEA.

For this clonotype: This may stem from a read error, because a much larger clone lies one nucleotide away. The V and J genes are TRBV6-5 and TRBJ1-1; 9 bases align to TRBD1. Germline lookup yields CDR1 MNHEY and CDR2 SVGAGI. The CDR3 contains 16 residues. In DNA, the CDR3 is TGTGCCAGCAGTTACGACAGGGGGTTAAGGAACACTGAATCTTTCTTT. Its translation: CASSYDRGLRNTESFF.

This clonotype was counted between two and nine times. The chain employs TRBV6-6 and TRBJ2-7; 8 nucleotides agree with TRBD2. The V and J ends lost 7 bases and 0 bases, in that order; junction bases with no gene match: 8. The CDR3 spans 15 residues. Germline V gene lookup returns CDR1 MNHNY and CDR2 SVGAGI (reference sequence). CDR3 amino acids: CASMATSGRSYEQYF. CDR3 coding DNA: TGTGCCAGCATGGCCACTAGCGGCCGCTCCTACGAGCAGTACTTC.

Notes on this clonotype: A much larger clone lies a single base off, so this may be a read error. This chain joins TRBV20-1 and TRBJ1-5, with 9 bases identical to TRBD1. The V gene end was trimmed by 6 bases and the J gene end by 0 bases; junction bases not matched to a gene: 6. This CDR3 is 15 amino acids long. The germline V gene has CDR1 DFQATT and CDR2 SNEGSKA (reference sequence). CDR3 DNA sequence: TGCAGTGCAGTAACAGGGGGCTCTAGCAATCAGCCCCAGCATTTT. Amino acid sequence: CSAVTGGSSNQPQHF.

To note about this clonotype: The junction departs from germline at one end; a sequencing error may be responsible. Here the CDR3 reads CASKEGPNGQPQPF. The DNA for the CDR3 is TGTGCCAGCAAAGAAGGGCCTAACGGTCAGCCCCAGCCTTTT. The V call is TRBV6-5, the J call TRBJ1-5; D call uncertain. The germline V gene encodes CDR1 MNHEY and CDR2 SVGAGI. This CDR3 contains 14 residues.

The V and J genes are TRBV6-1 and TRBJ2-3, with D maybe TRBD2 (5 bases). In germline, CDR1 is MNHNS, CDR2 SASEGT. Trimming left V 0 bases short and J 1 base short, with 17 bases between. The CDR3 is 18 amino acids. The chain's CDR3 is CASSEAGRRGGGTDTQYF. Written as DNA, the CDR3 is TGTGCCAGCAGTGAAGCGGGAAGGAGAGGAGGTGGCACAGATACGCAGTATTTT.

This clonotype has only a few counts. Just one base apart from a much larger clone, this may be a read error. V usage is TRBV5-4 and J usage is TRBJ2-1; D tentatively reads TRBD1 or TRBD2 (6 bases each). V lost 3 bases and J 8 bases, leaving 18 bases between the germline ends. CDR3 size: 15 residues. Germline values: CDR1 SGHNT, CDR2 YYREEE (reference sequence). CDR3 sequence reads: CASSSGAHAGDEQFF. In DNA, the CDR3 is TGTGCCAGCAGCTCGGGGGCGCACGCCGGTGATGAGCAGTTCTTC.

V gene TRBV20-1 combines with J gene TRBJ2-7, with 8 bases identical to TRBD2. Per germline, CDR1 DFQATT and CDR2 SNEGSKA (reference sequence). V dropped 3 bases and J dropped 0; count of bases not matched to a gene: 7. There are 15 residues in the CDR3. CDR3 sequence reads: CSASDAGGTSYEQYF. The CDR3 DNA is TGCAGTGCTAGTGATGCGGGGGGAACCTCCTACGAGCAGTACTTC.

This clonotype was counted a few times. This may be a read error, as it is one base from a much larger clone. The V and J genes are TRBV29-1 and TRBJ1-5, with 9 bases matching TRBD1. This CDR3 has 16 amino acids. CDR1 SQVTM and CDR2 ANQGSEA come from the germline V gene. The DNA of the CDR3 is TGCAGCGTTCCCCGGGACAGGGTCCATAGCAATCAGCCCCAGGATTTT. This gives the protein CSVPRDRVHSNQPQDF.

This clonotype has a handful of counts. This may be a read error: a much more frequent sequence differs by one nucleotide. The chain links TRBV6-1 to TRBJ2-4; a possible D gene is TRBD2 (7 bases). From germline, CDR1 is MNHNS and CDR2 SASEGT. Trimming stripped 6 bases from V and 0 bases from J, with 21 bases between. The CDR3 totals 18 residues. Here the CDR3 reads CASRGASGELIAKNIQYF. The CDR3 DNA reads TGTGCCAGCAGGGGGGCTAGCGGCGAATTAATAGCCAAAAACATTCAGTACTTC.